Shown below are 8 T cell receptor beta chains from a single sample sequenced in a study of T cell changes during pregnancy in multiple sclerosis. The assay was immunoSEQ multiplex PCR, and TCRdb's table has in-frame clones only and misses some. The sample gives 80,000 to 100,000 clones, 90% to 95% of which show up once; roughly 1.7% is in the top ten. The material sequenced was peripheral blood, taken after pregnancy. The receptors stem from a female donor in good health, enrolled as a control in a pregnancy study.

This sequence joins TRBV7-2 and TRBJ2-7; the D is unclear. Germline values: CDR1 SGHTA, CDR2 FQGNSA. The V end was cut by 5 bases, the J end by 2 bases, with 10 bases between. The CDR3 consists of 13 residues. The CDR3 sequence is CASSPNRAYEQYF. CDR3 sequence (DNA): TGTGCCAGCAGCCCAAACAGAGCCTACGAGCAGTACTTC.

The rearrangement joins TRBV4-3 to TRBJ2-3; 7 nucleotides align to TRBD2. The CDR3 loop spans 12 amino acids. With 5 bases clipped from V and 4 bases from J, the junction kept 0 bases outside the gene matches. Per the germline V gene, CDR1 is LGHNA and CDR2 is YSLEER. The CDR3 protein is CASSGGADTQYF. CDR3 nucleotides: TGCGCCAGCAGCGGGGGGGCAGATACGCAGTATTTT.

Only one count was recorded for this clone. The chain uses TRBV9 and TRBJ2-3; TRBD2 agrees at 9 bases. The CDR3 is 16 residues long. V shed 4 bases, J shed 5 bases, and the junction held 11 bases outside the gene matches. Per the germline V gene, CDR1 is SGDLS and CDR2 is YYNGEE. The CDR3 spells CASSPPSGTPGDTQYF. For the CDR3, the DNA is TGTGCCAGCAGCCCGCCTAGCGGGACCCCAGGAGATACGCAGTATTTT.

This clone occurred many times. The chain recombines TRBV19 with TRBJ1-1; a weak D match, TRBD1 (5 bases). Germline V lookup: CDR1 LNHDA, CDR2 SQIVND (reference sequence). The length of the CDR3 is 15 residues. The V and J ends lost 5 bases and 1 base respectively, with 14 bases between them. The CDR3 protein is CASSPHQGTNTEAFF. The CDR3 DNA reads TGTGCCAGTAGTCCTCACCAGGGCACGAACACTGAAGCTTTCTTT. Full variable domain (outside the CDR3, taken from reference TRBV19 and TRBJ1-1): DGGITQSPKYLFRKEGQNVTLSCEQNLNHDAMYWYRQDPGQGLRLIYYSQIVNDFQKGDIAEGYSVSREKKESFPLTVTSAQKNPTAFYLCASSPHQGTNTEAFFGQGTRLTVV.

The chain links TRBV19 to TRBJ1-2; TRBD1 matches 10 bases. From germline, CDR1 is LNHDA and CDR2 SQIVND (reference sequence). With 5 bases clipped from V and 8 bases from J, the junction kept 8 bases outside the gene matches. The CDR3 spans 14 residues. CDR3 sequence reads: CASSDRGPKDGYTF. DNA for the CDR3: TGTGCCAGTAGTGACAGGGGGCCGAAGGACGGCTACACCTTC.

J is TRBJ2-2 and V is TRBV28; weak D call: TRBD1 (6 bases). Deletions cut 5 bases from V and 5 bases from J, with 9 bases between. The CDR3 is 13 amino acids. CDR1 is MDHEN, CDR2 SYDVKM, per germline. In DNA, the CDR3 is TGTGCCAGCAGTCTACAGGGTACCGGGGAGCTGTTTTTT. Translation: CASSLQGTGELFF.

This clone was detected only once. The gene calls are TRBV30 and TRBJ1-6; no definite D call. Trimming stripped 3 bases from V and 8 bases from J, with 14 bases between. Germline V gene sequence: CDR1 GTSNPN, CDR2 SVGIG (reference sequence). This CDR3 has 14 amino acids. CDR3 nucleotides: TGTGCCTGGAGGGGCTGGGGAGATCATTCACCCCTCCACTTT. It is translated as CAWRGWGDHSPLHF.

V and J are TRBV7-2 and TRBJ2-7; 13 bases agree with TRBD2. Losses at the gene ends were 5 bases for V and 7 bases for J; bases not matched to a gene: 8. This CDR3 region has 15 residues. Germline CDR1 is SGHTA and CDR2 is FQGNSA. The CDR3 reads CASSLTSGGPGEQYF. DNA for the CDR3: TGTGCCAGCAGCCTGACTAGCGGGGGGCCGGGGGAGCAGTACTTC.